This T cell receptor beta chain was recovered during a study of shared clonotypes between healthy human individuals. Study in general: For every donor, three CD4 naive, three CD4 memory, two CD8 naive and one CD8 memory plates were used. General observations from the study: Sample collection involved blood only; tissue repertoires are likely different. Genetic and exposure-history diversity was limited by the small donor number.

About this clone itself: Its antigen is not known.

Naive CD8 cells were CD45RO-negative, positively selected for CCR7, excluding terminally differentiated effector memory CD45RA+ cells. The protocol was immunoSEQ multiplex PCR, while the TCRdb copy is restricted to in-frame clones and leaves out a portion. The sample has about 2.1 million clones, approximately 94% seen once. V lost 0 bases and J 5 bases, leaving 19 bases between the germline ends. This CDR3 spans 18 amino acids. From germline, CDR1 is MNHEY and CDR2 SMNVEV (reference sequence). The sequenced sample was naive CD8+ T cells from PBMCs. The source is a man in his late teens or twenties in good health. Some clones in this sample may be carry-over from other donors' samples. The rearrangement uses TRBV27 and TRBJ2-2, with a tentative D call TRBD2 (6 bases). The CDR3 DNA follows: TGTGCCAGCAGTTTATCGTGGGCCGCCGGGGCGGGGACCGGGGAGCTGTTTTTT. It specifies CASSLSWAAGAGTGELFF.